These 17 T cell receptor beta chains share one sample of origin, sequenced in a study of identical twins. TCRdb re-derived calls from the 5' RACE reads in MiXCR, one entry per CDR3 protein. The repertoire has 600,000 to 800,000 distinct CDR3 sequences, around 20% of them found once; the top ten carry roughly 4%. The same sample was also studied in work on T cells expressing NK-cell markers.

The specimen was PBMCs. These receptors all stem from a woman in her late teens or twenties in good health.

J is TRBJ2-1 and V is TRBV5-5; no definite D call. Germline V CDR1 and CDR2: SGHKS, YYEKEE (reference sequence). V was pared by 2 bases and J by 3 bases, with 9 bases between. This CDR3 spans 14 amino acids. The CDR3 reads CASSFGLLYNEQFF. The CDR3 coding sequence is TGTGCCAGCAGCTTTGGGCTGCTCTACAATGAGCAGTTCTTC. The full variable domain, completed using reference TRBV5-5 and TRBJ2-1, is DAGVTQSPTHLIKTRGQQVTLRCSPISGHKSVSWYQQVLGQGPQFIFQYYEKEERGRGNFPDRFSARQFPNYSSELNVNALLLGDSALYLCASSFGLLYNEQFFGPGTRLTVL.

This clonotype was observed a few times. CDR3 nucleotide sequence: TGTGCCAGCAGCTTAGTCATAGTTGACCAGCCCCAGCATTTT. It translates to CASSLVIVDQPQHF. The chain uses TRBV7-2 and TRBJ1-5; D is unresolved. CDR1 and CDR2 (germline): SGHTA, FQGNSA. Trimming took 1 base from V and 7 from J, leaving 11 bases between them. The CDR3 is 14 amino acids.

The V call is TRBV4-2, the J call TRBJ1-1; no firm D call. The V gene lost 1 base and the J gene lost 3 bases, with 12 bases spanning the gap. Germline-derived CDR1 and CDR2 are LGHNA and YNFKEQ. The CDR3 spans 15 residues. CDR3 bases: TGTGCCAGCAGCCAAGTCCCCCGGGGTCACACTGAAGCTTTCTTT. It specifies CASSQVPRGHTEAFF.

In nucleotides, the CDR3 is TGCGCCAGCAGCCCGGGGACAGCCAGTGGTGAAAAACTGTTTTTT. Its protein product is CASSPGTASGEKLFF. V and J are TRBV5-1 and TRBJ1-4, with 7 nucleotides matching TRBD1. J lost 7 bases, V lost 4 bases, and 10 bases had no gene match. CDR3 length: 15 residues. In germline, CDR1 is SGHRS, CDR2 YFSETQ.

This sequence joins TRBV5-6 and TRBJ2-1; D gene ambiguous. CDR3 size: 15 residues. Per germline, CDR1 SGHDT and CDR2 YYEEEE. V lost 2 bases and J 7 bases, leaving 16 bases between the germline ends. The CDR3 loop is CASSFRTTSGNEQFF. In nucleotides, the CDR3 is TGTGCCAGCAGCTTTAGAACTACCTCCGGGAATGAGCAGTTCTTC.

J is TRBJ2-6 and V is TRBV10-3; D gene uncertain. The ends were cut back, 3 bases at V and 0 bases at J, with 6 bases in the middle. The CDR3 has 15 residues. The germline CDR1 and CDR2 sequences are ENHRY and SYGVKD. CDR3: CAISEWASGANVLTF. CDR3 coding DNA: TGTGCCATCAGTGAATGGGCCTCTGGGGCCAACGTCCTGACTTTC.

This clonotype was recorded once. CDR3 in amino acids: CSARSPQGNEQFF. The CDR3 region has the DNA TGCAGTGCTAGATCTCCACAGGGGAATGAGCAGTTCTTC. The genes are TRBV20-1 and TRBJ2-1, with TRBD1 matching over 7 bases. CDR3 length equals 13 residues. Germline CDR1 DFQATT, CDR2 SNEGSKA (reference sequence). Trimming cost V 2 bases and J 7 bases; bases outside gene matches: 5.

CDR3 nucleotide sequence: TGTGCCATCAGTGGTAGCGGGAGTAGGCAAGAGACCCAGTACTTC. Its translation is CAISGSGSRQETQYF. V gene TRBV10-3 combines with J gene TRBJ2-5; 9 bases map to TRBD2. CDR3 size: 15 residues. CDR1 and CDR2 from the germline V gene are ENHRY and SYGVKD. V lost 4 bases to trimming and J lost 2 bases; unmatched junction nucleotides: 5.

The gene calls are TRBV7-9 and TRBJ1-4; 7 nucleotides align to TRBD1. Germline V gene data show CDR1 as SEHNR and CDR2 as FQNEAQ (reference sequence). V was clipped by 5 bases and J by 2 bases; unmatched bases: 5. The CDR3 spans 15 residues. CDR3 region: CASSRDRATNEKLFF. DNA for the CDR3: TGTGCCAGCAGCCGAGACAGGGCCACTAATGAAAAACTGTTTTTT. The full variable domain, rest sourced from reference TRBV7-9 and TRBJ1-4, is DTGVSQNPRHKITKRGQNVTFRCDPISEHNRLYWYRQTLGQGPEFLTYFQNEAQLEKSRLLSDRFSAERPKGSFSTLEIQRTEQGDSAMYLCASSRDRATNEKLFFGSGTQLSVL.

This clonotype was observed many times. The chain employs TRBV7-2 and TRBJ2-7; 8 nucleotides align to TRBD2. Germline CDR1 SGHTA, CDR2 FQGNSA. After removal of 7 bases from V and 13 bases from J, the junction contained 12 bases not matched to a gene. The CDR3 runs to 12 residues. The CDR3 reads CASTSAGTSIYF. The CDR3 region has the DNA TGTGCCAGCACCTCAGCTGGGACTAGTATTTACTTC.

This clonotype showed up just a few times. This chain links TRBV20-1 with TRBJ1-4; weak D call: TRBD1 (5 bases). CDR3 length equals 16 residues. Per germline, CDR1 DFQATT and CDR2 SNEGSKA (reference sequence). V lost 5 bases, J lost 2 bases, and 18 bases lay in between. Here the CDR3 DNA reads TGCAGTGCTTCGAATCCTTGGGGACCCACTAATGAAAAACTGTTTTTT. This encodes CSASNPWGPTNEKLFF.

This clonotype was recorded once. The chain uses TRBV4-3 and TRBJ2-1; D not certain. The CDR3 has 14 amino acids. The germline CDR1 and CDR2 sequences are LGHNA and YSLEER. Deletions cut 1 base from V and 10 bases from J, with 14 bases between. For the CDR3, the DNA is TGCGCCAGCAGCCAAGGTCTTGGACCATACGAGCAGTTCTTC. Protein product: CASSQGLGPYEQFF.

The gene calls are TRBV12-3 or TRBV12-4 and TRBJ1-3; no clear D gene. V was clipped by 0 bases and J by 2 bases, with 2 bases between them. The CDR3 runs to 13 residues. DNA of the CDR3: TGTGCCAGCAGTTTAGCACCTGGAAACACCATATATTTT. Protein product: CASSLAPGNTIYF.

This clonotype came up once. The chain carries TRBV12-3 or TRBV12-4 and TRBJ2-7; 7 nucleotides agree with TRBD1. V lost 3 bases and J lost 0; bases outside the gene matches: 11. This CDR3 region has 17 residues. The CDR3 loop is CASSFLLLDRSSYEQYF. CDR3 nucleotide sequence: TGTGCCAGCAGTTTCCTTTTATTGGACAGGAGCTCCTACGAGCAGTACTTC.

The V gene is TRBV12-3 or TRBV12-4, the J gene TRBJ1-2, with TRBD1 identical over 10 bases. This CDR3 contains 14 residues. With 0 bases clipped from V and 7 bases from J, the junction kept 2 bases outside the gene matches. The CDR3 nucleotides are TGTGCCAGCAGTTTAGCGACAGGGGGCGGTGGCTACACCTTC. Amino acid sequence: CASSLATGGGGYTF.

The chain uses TRBV11-2 and TRBJ2-3; D perhaps matches TRBD2 (6 bases). The CDR3 contains 19 residues. CDR1 SGHAT and CDR2 FQNNGV come from the germline V gene. Between the trimmed V and J ends, which lost 4 bases and 1 base, there was a span of 24 bases. As DNA, the CDR3 is TGTGCCAGCAGCTCACCCGGGGGTTTACCTATCTTTGGCACAGATACGCAGTATTTT. It codes for CASSSPGGLPIFGTDTQYF.

The rearrangement joins TRBV20-1 to TRBJ1-5; D remains ambiguous. The CDR3 is 14 amino acids. CDR1 is DFQATT and CDR2 is SNEGSKA in the germline V gene (reference sequence). Trimming removed 3 bases at V and 0 bases at J, with 9 bases between. The CDR3 is CSAREEYSNQPQHF. The DNA for the CDR3 is TGCAGTGCTAGGGAGGAGTATAGCAATCAGCCCCAGCATTTT.